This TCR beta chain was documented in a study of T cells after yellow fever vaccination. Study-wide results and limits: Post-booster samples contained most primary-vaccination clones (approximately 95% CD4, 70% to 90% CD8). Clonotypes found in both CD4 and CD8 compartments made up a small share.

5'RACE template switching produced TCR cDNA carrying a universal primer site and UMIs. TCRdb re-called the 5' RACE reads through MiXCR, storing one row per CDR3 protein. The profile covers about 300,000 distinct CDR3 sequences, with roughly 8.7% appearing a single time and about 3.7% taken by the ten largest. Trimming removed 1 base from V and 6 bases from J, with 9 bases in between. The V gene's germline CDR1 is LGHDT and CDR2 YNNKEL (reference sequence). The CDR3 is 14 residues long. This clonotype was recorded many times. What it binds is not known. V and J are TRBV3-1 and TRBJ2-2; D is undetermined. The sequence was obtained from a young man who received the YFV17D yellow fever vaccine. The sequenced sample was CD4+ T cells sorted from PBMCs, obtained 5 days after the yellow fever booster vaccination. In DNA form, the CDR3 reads TGTGCCAGCAGCCAAGTCGTAGCTGCCGGGGAGCTGTTTTTT. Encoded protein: CASSQVVAAGELFF.